These 16 T cell receptor beta chains originate from one sample sequenced in a study of PD-1 and CTLA-4 blockade in melanoma. Produced via immunoSEQ multiplex PCR; TCRdb's table is partial and in-frame only. The sample lists under 40,000 clones, 88% occurring once. The sample in question was CD8+ T cells from peripheral blood, obtained from a patient given anti-PD-1 treatment. Every receptor here comes from a human donor with melanoma.

This chain joins TRBV24-1 and TRBJ1-1, with TRBD1 as a possible D gene (6 bases). Trimming stripped 3 bases from V and 1 base from J, with 17 bases between. The germline CDR1 and CDR2 sequences are KGHDR and SFDVKD. The CDR3 extends over 17 amino acids. This chain's CDR3 is CATSDPKDSNGNTEAFF. The DNA for the CDR3 is TGTGCCACCAGTGATCCCAAGGACAGCAACGGGAACACTGAAGCTTTCTTT.

V is TRBV7-9 and J is TRBJ1-1; 7 bases are shared with TRBD1. In germline, CDR1 is SEHNR, CDR2 FQNEAQ (reference sequence). CDR3 length equals 15 residues. After removal of 5 bases from V and 5 bases from J, the junction contained 11 bases not matched to a gene. CDR3 DNA sequence: TGTGCCAGCAGCCCCCCTAACAGGGGAGAGACTGAAGCTTTCTTT. Translated, it gives CASSPPNRGETEAFF.

V and J are TRBV19 and TRBJ1-2, with 9 bases lining up with TRBD1. Germline V gene sequence: CDR1 LNHDA, CDR2 SQIVND (reference sequence). The V segment lost 5 bases and the J segment 2 bases; nucleotides outside the gene matches: 3. The CDR3 consists of 14 residues. The CDR3 nucleotides read TGTGCCAGTAGTTCTGGGACAGGGAACTATGGCTACACCTTC. Translated: CASSSGTGNYGYTF.

The chain joins TRBV7-9 to TRBJ2-7, with 8 bases fitting TRBD1. CDR3 size: 15 residues. The V gene end was trimmed by 5 bases and the J gene end by 1 base; junction bases not matched to a gene: 7. Germline-derived CDR1 and CDR2 are SEHNR and FQNEAQ (reference sequence). The CDR3 DNA sequence: TGTGCCAGCAGCCCCCGGGACAGGTCATCCTACGAGCAGTACTTC. Its translation: CASSPRDRSSYEQYF. The whole variable domain, filled in from reference TRBV7-9 and TRBJ2-7, reads DTGVSQNPRHKITKRGQNVTFRCDPISEHNRLYWYRQTLGQGPEFLTYFQNEAQLEKSRLLSDRFSAERPKGSFSTLEIQRTEQGDSAMYLCASSPRDRSSYEQYFGPGTRLTVT.

The CDR3 spells CASSATSGATDTQYF. CDR3 DNA: TGTGCCAGCAGCGCGACTAGCGGGGCCACAGATACGCAGTATTTT. The chain combines TRBV9 with TRBJ2-3; 11 bases map to TRBD2. The germline V gene has CDR1 SGDLS and CDR2 YYNGEE. J was trimmed by 2 bases and V by 3 bases; bases with no gene match: 2. The CDR3 covers 15 residues.

J is TRBJ1-2 and V is TRBV5-4; TRBD1 matches 7 bases. The CDR3 is 16 residues long. The germline CDR1 and CDR2 sequences are SGHNT and YYREEE (reference sequence). The ends lost 1 base at V and 6 bases at J; junction bases unmatched: 12. The CDR3 sequence is CASSLPNTGALDGYTF. CDR3 bases: TGTGCCAGCAGCTTGCCTAACACAGGGGCTCTTGATGGCTACACCTTC.

This clone was counted between two and nine times. The V gene is TRBV7-9, the J gene TRBJ2-2; D is unresolved. Germline values: CDR1 SEHNR, CDR2 FQNEAQ (reference sequence). CDR3 size: 12 residues. Trimming removed 2 bases from V and 3 bases from J, with 1 base in between. The CDR3 region has the DNA TGTGCCAGCAGCTTATACACCGGGGAGCTGTTTTTT. Translating it yields CASSLYTGELFF.

The V gene is TRBV7-2, the J gene TRBJ1-1; TRBD1 aligns across 9 bases. V shed 5 bases, J shed 6 bases, and the junction held 10 bases outside the gene matches. This CDR3 region has 15 residues. CDR1 and CDR2 (germline): SGHTA, FQGNSA. The CDR3 here is CASSAWTGAGAEAFF. The CDR3 DNA reads as TGTGCCAGCAGCGCGTGGACAGGGGCGGGTGCTGAAGCTTTCTTT.

This chain connects TRBV7-8 to TRBJ2-1; D might be TRBD2 (6 bases). V was clipped by 7 bases and J by 0 bases, with 10 bases between them. Germline V gene lookup returns CDR1 SGHVS and CDR2 FQNEAQ. The CDR3 covers 14 residues. DNA of the CDR3: TGTGCCAGCACCATGGGGGGCTCCTACAATGAGCAGTTCTTC. Amino acids: CASTMGGSYNEQFF.

This chain joins TRBV30 and TRBJ1-2, with a tentative D call TRBD1 (5 bases). CDR1 is GTSNPN, CDR2 SVGIG, per germline (reference sequence). Trimming removed 4 bases from V and 3 bases from J, with 12 bases in between. CDR3 length: 13 amino acids. The CDR3 DNA is TGTGCCTGGATTCGGGGGGGTGACTATGGCTACACCTTC. As protein: CAWIRGGDYGYTF.

Judged by abundance, this clone is medium-sized. An end of the junction differs from the germline gene, which may be a read error. V is TRBV3-1 (or the pseudogene TRBV3-2) and J is TRBJ1-3; D ambiguous. The CDR3 spans 17 residues. Germline V gene data show CDR1 as LGHDT and CDR2 as YNNKEL (reference sequence). The CDR3: CASSQPLTGYSGNTMYF. The CDR3 DNA reads as TGTGCCAGCAGCCAGCCACTCACTGGATACTCTGGAAACACCATGTATTTT.

This clone appeared a few times. J is TRBJ2-3 and V is TRBV2; tentative D call: TRBD2 (5 bases). V gave up 0 bases and J gave up 4 bases, with 20 bases separating them. The CDR3 loop spans 18 amino acids. Germline V lookup: CDR1 SNHLY, CDR2 FYNNEI. This CDR3 reads CASSEAFESHWRSDTQYF. The CDR3 DNA follows: TGTGCCAGCAGTGAAGCGTTTGAGTCCCATTGGAGGTCAGATACGCAGTATTTT.

The CDR3 spells CASSQPGSGTGNEKLFF. The CDR3 DNA is TGTGCCAGCAGCCAACCCGGATCGGGGACAGGGAATGAAAAACTGTTTTTT. The rearrangement links TRBV3-1 (or the pseudogene TRBV3-2) to TRBJ1-4, with TRBD1 matching 9 bases. V was pared by 2 bases and J by 5 bases, with 9 bases of the junction left unmatched. The CDR3 contains 17 residues. Germline assignment: CDR1 LGHDT and CDR2 YNNKEL (reference sequence).

The chain couples TRBV9 to TRBJ2-1; 8 bases line up with TRBD1. The CDR3 is made up of 12 amino acids. V lost 3 bases to trimming and J lost 7 bases; unmatched junction nucleotides: 0. CDR1 SGDLS and CDR2 YYNGEE come from the germline V gene. DNA for the CDR3: TGTGCCAGCAGCGGACAGGGGAATGAGCAGTTCTTC. Its protein is CASSGQGNEQFF. The full variable domain, completed using reference TRBV9 and TRBJ2-1, is DSGVTQTPKHLITATGQRVTLRCSPRSGDLSVYWYQQSLDQGLQFLIQYYNGEERAKGNILERFSAQQFPDLHSELNLSSLELGDSALYFCASSGQGNEQFFGPGTRLTVL.

This clone was detected a few times. The chain uses TRBV7-9 and TRBJ2-1; D not certain. The CDR3 sequence is 15 residues long. The V end was cut by 8 bases, the J end by 8 bases, with 22 bases between. Germline values: CDR1 SEHNR, CDR2 FQNEAQ (reference sequence). The CDR3 is CASRPPGPGRDEQFF. CDR3 in DNA: TGTGCCAGCCGCCCCCCGGGCCCCGGGCGAGATGAGCAGTTCTTC.

The V call is TRBV4-1, the J call TRBJ1-5; D may be TRBD1 (6 bases). There are 15 residues in the CDR3. V lost 0 bases, J lost 7 bases, and 13 bases lay in between. Germline V gives CDR1 MGHRA, CDR2 YSYEKL. The CDR3 reads CASSQEAGGAQPQHF. The CDR3, as DNA: TGCGCCAGCAGCCAAGAAGCCGGGGGCGCCCAGCCCCAGCATTTT.